The clone carrying this T cell receptor beta chain came up a few times. Its specificity is unknown. Treatment indicated: approximately 9-day PBMC culture with coronavirus spike peptide pools or control peptides (ViraFEST assay). ViraFEST used peptide pools to expand antigen-specific T cells and subsequently sequenced their TCRs. Fresh replacement IL-2 medium substituted for half the medium on days 3 and 7. Trimming left V 5 bases short and J 6 bases short, with 14 bases between. The CDR3 is 13 residues long. The germline gives CDR1 LNHDA, CDR2 SQIVND (reference sequence). This record belongs to a study of vaccination and CD4 T cells after COVID-19. Study at large: Investigators drew the post-COVID samples a median around 96 days after diagnosis, with a range of 35 to 161.

Oncomine TCR Beta short-read sequencing was applied to DNA from cultured CD4+ T cells. A single record per CDR3 protein comes from TCRdb applying MiXCR to the PCR reads. The table includes some 11,000 distinct CDR3 sequences, approximately 60% detected once. V and J are TRBV19 and TRBJ2-7, with D tentatively TRBD1 (6 bases). The specimen comprised CD4+ T cells from blood, cultured in vitro, sampled before SARS-CoV-2 vaccination. This receptor was taken from a human donor who had recovered from COVID-19. The CDR3: CASSQQGKSEQYF. The CDR3 nucleotides read TGTGCCAGTAGTCAACAGGGAAAGAGCGAGCAGTACTTC.